The clone carrying this T cell receptor beta chain was observed a few times. Antigen: not known. V lost 5 bases to trimming and J lost 1 base, with 14 bases between them. This CDR3 has 15 residues. Per the germline V gene, CDR1 is MDHEN and CDR2 is SYDVKM. Amplification of TCR beta used genomic DNA extracted from peripheral blood. This specimen belongs to a study of T cell repertoires in aging, cancer and after chemotherapy. Points from the study as a whole: In each cancer cohort, median generation probability increased across chemotherapy, suggesting thymic output rebounded.

Rearranged V-D-J TRB sequences were amplified with a mixed TRB-A/B primer pool. TCRdb ran MiXCR on the multiplex PCR reads and lists one entry per CDR3 protein. The sample lists about 3,900 distinct CDR3 sequences; approximately 41% were seen once. Sequenced material: blood. This rearrangement joins TRBV28 to TRBJ2-5, with no clear D. The TCR was taken from a human donor with a solid tumor. The DNA for the CDR3 is TGTGCCAGCAGTCTCCCTTTGGCGAGCCAAGAGACCCAGTACTTC. Encoded protein: CASSLPLASQETQYF.